The 22 T cell receptor beta chains below come from one sample, sequenced in a study of T cells expressing NK-cell markers. TCRdb reworked the 5' RACE reads into one entry per CDR3 protein, no DNA. Its listing shows fewer than 200,000 distinct CDR3 sequences. The sequencing sample was made of blood T cells: a sorted CD56 or NKG2C T cell subset, CD4+ or CD8+ T cells, or bulk PBMC T cells (not recorded which). The receptor set was obtained from a woman between 18 and 70 years old in good health.

The rearrangement links TRBV18 to TRBJ2-5; TCRdb lists TRBD1, though no DNA is available to test this call. The CDR3 totals 12 residues. The V gene's germline CDR1 is KGHSH and CDR2 LQKENI. Here the CDR3 reads CASSPPGGTQYF.

V usage is TRBV19 and J usage is TRBJ2-3; TCRdb picks TRBD1, but there is no DNA to check that call. The CDR3 sequence is 11 residues long. The V gene's germline CDR1 is LNHDA and CDR2 SQIVND (reference sequence). CDR3 sequence: CATRDALTQYF.

The chain has TRBV19 and TRBJ1-1; TCRdb designates TRBD1, a call that cannot be tested without DNA. This CDR3 is built from 15 residues. CDR1 is LNHDA, CDR2 SQIVND, per germline (reference sequence). CDR3 loop: CASSAPGAMNTEAFF. Supplemented by reference TRBV19 and TRBJ1-1, the full variable domain reads DGGITQSPKYLFRKEGQNVTLSCEQNLNHDAMYWYRQDPGQGLRLIYYSQIVNDFQKGDIAEGYSVSREKKESFPLTVTSAQKNPTAFYLCASSAPGAMNTEAFFGQGTRLTVV.

The chain recombines TRBV12-3 or TRBV12-4 with TRBJ2-2; TCRdb outputs TRBD2, but without DNA this stays unchecked. This CDR3 contains 16 residues. CDR3 protein: CASSPRASGATGELFF.

The chain uses TRBV5-1 and TRBJ2-7; TCRdb selects TRBD1, and the lack of DNA leaves this call unchecked. Germline CDR1 SGHRS, CDR2 YFSETQ. The CDR3 consists of 15 residues. The CDR3 loop is CASSRDGKNTYEQYF.

V and J are TRBV5-1 and TRBJ1-2; TCRdb returns TRBD1, unconfirmable since there is no DNA. Germline values: CDR1 SGHRS, CDR2 YFSETQ. This CDR3 has 12 amino acids. CDR3 in amino acids: CASSPGTFDYTF.

The CDR3 loop reads CASSLWTDNSPLHF. The V call is TRBV5-1, the J call TRBJ1-6; TCRdb picks TRBD1, but there is no DNA to check that call. Germline V gene lookup returns CDR1 SGHRS and CDR2 YFSETQ. The CDR3 is made up of 14 amino acids. Full variable domain (missing parts from reference TRBV5-1 and TRBJ1-6): KAGVTQTPRYLIKTRGQQVTLSCSPISGHRSVSWYQQTPGQGLQFLFEYFSETQRNKGNFPGRFSGRQFSNSRSEMNVSTLELGDSALYLCASSLWTDNSPLHFGNGTRLTVT.

This chain links TRBV9 with TRBJ2-6. Germline-derived CDR1 and CDR2 are SGDLS and YYNGEE. This CDR3 has 15 residues. CDR3: CASSVDGSGANVLTF.

The chain carries TRBV4-2 and TRBJ1-1. This CDR3 comprises 15 residues. Germline CDR1 reads LGHNA; CDR2 reads YNFKEQ. CDR3 sequence: CASSPVMRSNTEAFF.

The chain combines TRBV5-1 with TRBJ1-6; TCRdb returns TRBD1, unconfirmable since there is no DNA. The V gene's germline CDR1 is SGHRS and CDR2 YFSETQ. The CDR3 extends over 16 amino acids. The CDR3: CASSFLPGQENSPLHF.

V usage is TRBV24-1 and J usage is TRBJ2-7; lacking DNA, the TRBD2 call made by TCRdb goes unchecked. The CDR3 is made up of 13 amino acids. CDR1 KGHDR and CDR2 SFDVKD come from the germline V gene. The CDR3 is CATRRTSGIEQYF.

This chain connects TRBV5-5 to TRBJ2-1; the TCRdb call, TRBD2, lacks DNA for checking. The CDR3 contains 15 residues. The V gene's germline CDR1 is SGHKS and CDR2 YYEKEE (reference sequence). The CDR3 sequence: CASSLLAGGDNEQFF.

CDR3 loop: CASKTGTGKGYTF. The rearrangement uses TRBV28 and TRBJ1-2; TCRdb reports TRBD1, a call that lacks DNA to check it against. The germline CDR1 and CDR2 sequences are MDHEN and SYDVKM. The CDR3 totals 13 residues.

This chain connects TRBV2 to TRBJ2-7. Germline loops: CDR1 SNHLY, CDR2 FYNNEI. The CDR3 extends over 12 amino acids. The CDR3 region is CASQNRGYEQYF.

This sequence joins TRBV5-1 and TRBJ2-7; TCRdb indicates TRBD1, and absent DNA this call remains unverified. The CDR3 runs 14 residues. Germline assignment: CDR1 SGHRS and CDR2 YFSETQ. Here the CDR3 reads CASSPQGADYEQYF.

The chain couples TRBV5-1 to TRBJ2-5. The CDR3 consists of 14 residues. The germline V gene encodes CDR1 SGHRS and CDR2 YFSETQ. The CDR3 reads CASSFRTNQETQYF.

CDR3 sequence: CATRTSGGAETQYF. The rearrangement joins TRBV10-3 to TRBJ2-5; TCRdb designates TRBD2, a call that cannot be tested without DNA. CDR1 and CDR2 (germline): ENHRY, SYGVKD. CDR3 length: 14 residues.

The rearrangement joins TRBV9 to TRBJ2-3; TCRdb's D call of TRBD2 is untestable without DNA. There are 15 residues in the CDR3. Germline V gene sequence: CDR1 SGDLS, CDR2 YYNGEE. This CDR3 is CASGLRGWWTDTQYF.

The chain carries TRBV9 and TRBJ2-5; the TRBD2 assignment by TCRdb is unverifiable without DNA. Looked up from germline, CDR1 is SGDLS and CDR2 is YYNGEE. The CDR3 is 14 amino acids. The CDR3 loop reads CASSSSGSGETQYF.

This chain connects TRBV7-8 to TRBJ2-7; TCRdb returns TRBD1, unconfirmable since there is no DNA. The CDR3 sequence is 15 residues long. Germline loops: CDR1 SGHVS, CDR2 FQNEAQ. The CDR3 region is CASSSYSGQGHEQYF.

The chain joins TRBV19 to TRBJ2-1. This CDR3 has 13 amino acids. Germline lookup yields CDR1 LNHDA and CDR2 SQIVND (reference sequence). CDR3: CASSYSGLNEQFF. The full variable domain, rest sourced from reference TRBV19 and TRBJ2-1, is DGGITQSPKYLFRKEGQNVTLSCEQNLNHDAMYWYRQDPGQGLRLIYYSQIVNDFQKGDIAEGYSVSREKKESFPLTVTSAQKNPTAFYLCASSYSGLNEQFFGPGTRLTVL.

This rearrangement joins TRBV5-1 to TRBJ2-2; the D call from TCRdb, TRBD2, cannot be confirmed without DNA. CDR1 is SGHRS, CDR2 YFSETQ, per germline. The CDR3 has 18 amino acids. The CDR3 spells CASSLSHYPAGGAGELFF.